These 31 T cell receptor beta chains were sequenced from one sample in a study of blood T cell repertoires in COVID-19. Only in-frame clones appear in the TCRdb table, and some are missing; sequencing was by immunoSEQ multiplex PCR. The table lists tens of thousands of clones, about four fifths of them singletons. What was sequenced was peripheral blood. These TCRs come from a woman at least 80 years old with active or convalescent COVID-19.

The gene calls are TRBV30 and TRBJ1-5, with D hard to call. CDR1 and CDR2 from the germline V gene are GTSNPN and SVGIG (reference sequence). The germline V and J ends were trimmed by 0 bases and 4 bases, with 7 bases remaining between them. CDR3 length equals 13 residues. The CDR3 DNA reads TGTGCCTGGAGTGTCGGTGGTAATCAGCCCCAGCATTTT. The encoded protein is CAWSVGGNQPQHF. Combining the CDR3 with reference TRBV30 and TRBJ1-5 gives the whole variable domain SQTIHQWPATLVQPVGSPLSLECTVEGTSNPNLYWYRQAAGRGLQLLFYSVGIGQISSEVPQNLSASRPQDRQFILSSKKLLLSDSGFYLCAWSVGGNQPQHFGDGTRLSIL.

The rearrangement joins TRBV7-9 to TRBJ2-7; the D is unclear. This CDR3 has 11 residues. Trimming pared 4 bases from V and 3 bases from J, leaving 4 bases between. Germline V lookup: CDR1 SEHNR, CDR2 FQNEAQ (reference sequence). DNA for the CDR3: TGTGCCAGCAGCTCCAACTACGAGCAGTACTTC. Amino acid sequence: CASSSNYEQYF.

The chain links TRBV7-2 to TRBJ2-1; 9 bases are shared with TRBD2. Germline-derived CDR1 and CDR2 are SGHTA and FQGNSA. V lost 1 base to trimming and J lost 4 bases; unmatched junction nucleotides: 5. There are 16 residues in the CDR3. This chain's CDR3 is CASSLDAGGPYNEQFF. CDR3 in DNA: TGTGCCAGCAGCTTAGATGCGGGGGGGCCTTACAATGAGCAGTTCTTC.

V and J are TRBV4-2 and TRBJ2-3; D uncertain. V lost 2 bases, J lost 2 bases, and 11 bases lay in between. This CDR3 contains 15 residues. Germline loops: CDR1 LGHNA, CDR2 YNFKEQ. The CDR3, as DNA: TGTGCCAGCAGCCAATCTAGAGTTTCCACAGATACGCAGTATTTT. Translated, it gives CASSQSRVSTDTQYF.

The chain links TRBV3-1 (or the pseudogene TRBV3-2) to TRBJ1-5; perhaps TRBD1 as D (5 bases). Trimming stripped 3 bases from V and 2 bases from J, with 20 bases between. Germline assignment: CDR1 LGHDT and CDR2 YNNKEL (reference sequence). This CDR3 is built from 18 residues. CDR3 residues: CASSHITPDSQRNQPQHF. The CDR3 bases are TGTGCCAGCAGCCACATCACTCCCGACAGTCAACGCAATCAGCCCCAGCATTTT.

The chain is built from TRBV20-1 and TRBJ1-5, with unresolved D. There are 10 residues in the CDR3. Trimming took off 3 bases at V and 8 bases at J, with 5 bases between the two ends. Germline values: CDR1 DFQATT, CDR2 SNEGSKA (reference sequence). The CDR3 loop is CSASCEPQHF. The CDR3 coding sequence is TGCAGTGCTAGTTGCGAGCCCCAGCATTTT.

V gene TRBV18 combines with J gene TRBJ1-1, with TRBD1 matching over 7 bases. The CDR3 consists of 16 residues. Germline V CDR1 and CDR2: KGHSH, LQKENI. Losses at the gene ends were 0 bases for V and 2 bases for J; bases not matched to a gene: 6. CDR3: CASSPPAGTDNTEAFF. The CDR3 DNA is TGTGCCAGCTCACCACCCGCAGGGACAGATAACACTGAAGCTTTCTTT.

The V call is TRBV5-6, the J call TRBJ2-3; D is unresolved. The length of the CDR3 is 15 residues. V was pared by 1 base and J by 4 bases, with 13 bases between. Per the germline V gene, CDR1 is SGHDT and CDR2 is YYEEEE. The CDR3 loop is CASSLRKTSADTQYF. CDR3 sequence (DNA): TGTGCCAGCAGCTTGAGGAAAACGAGCGCAGATACGCAGTATTTT.

This chain joins TRBV5-1 and TRBJ2-7, with D perhaps TRBD1 (6 bases). Trimming left V 4 bases short and J 7 bases short, with 21 bases between. Germline V CDR1 and CDR2: SGHRS, YFSETQ. CDR3 length equals 15 residues. DNA of the CDR3: TGCGCCAGCAGCGGGGGCCGCGGACCCTACGGGGAGCAGTACTTC. Its translation is CASSGGRGPYGEQYF.

The chain carries TRBV5-1 and TRBJ2-3, with 8 bases lining up with TRBD1. The junction had 4 bases not matched to a gene; V was cut back by 0 bases and J by 4 bases. This CDR3 is 15 amino acids long. In germline, CDR1 is SGHRS, CDR2 YFSETQ. The CDR3 DNA reads as TGCGCCAGCAGCTTGGCAGGGGGCGCAGCAGATACGCAGTATTTT. Translation gives CASSLAGGAADTQYF.

On this clone itself: One junction end disagrees with the germline gene, perhaps due to a read error. The V gene is TRBV7-9, the J gene TRBJ1-1; D not certain. The CDR3 sequence is 14 residues long. Germline V gives CDR1 SEHNR, CDR2 FQNEAQ (reference sequence). DNA for the CDR3: TGTGCCAGCAGCTTAACAGCCCTGAACGCTGAAGCTTTCTTT. It yields the protein CASSLTALNAEAFF.

The J gene is TRBJ1-1, the V gene TRBV5-1, with D unresolved. CDR3 length: 13 amino acids. Germline loops: CDR1 SGHRS, CDR2 YFSETQ. V lost 0 bases and J 1 base, leaving 4 bases between the germline ends. CDR3 protein: CASSLGGNTEAFF. The CDR3, as DNA: TGCGCCAGCAGCTTGGGAGGGAACACTGAAGCTTTCTTT.

This clone was detected a few times. The chain recombines TRBV7-9 with TRBJ1-1; tentative D call: TRBD1 (6 bases). Looked up from germline, CDR1 is SEHNR and CDR2 is FQNEAQ (reference sequence). The CDR3 length is 13 residues. Trimming left V 8 bases short and J 5 bases short, with 15 bases between. The CDR3 region is CASAKTGKTEAFF. The CDR3 DNA sequence: TGTGCCAGCGCCAAAACAGGGAAGACTGAAGCTTTCTTT.

The chain carries TRBV30 and TRBJ1-1; D may be TRBD1 (6 bases). V gave up 5 bases and J gave up 11 bases, with 24 bases separating them. Germline V gene data show CDR1 as GTSNPN and CDR2 as SVGIG (reference sequence). This CDR3 spans 14 amino acids. As DNA, the CDR3 is TGTGCCTGGGATCCCGGGACAACCACTAGGCGGGCTTTCTTT. It specifies CAWDPGTTTRRAFF.

This clone came up once. The J gene is TRBJ1-2, the V gene TRBV2; D not certain. V lost 0 bases and J lost 11, with 13 bases in between. CDR1 and CDR2 (germline): SNHLY, FYNNEI. This CDR3 has 13 residues. The CDR3 bases are TGTGCCAGCAGTGAAGCGAAACGGAGCGGGTACACCTTC. Its protein product is CASSEAKRSGYTF.

This CDR3 reads CASSQKDWATNEKLFF. The CDR3 nucleotides are TGCGCCAGCAGCCAAAAGGACTGGGCAACTAATGAAAAACTGTTTTTT. The V gene is TRBV4-1, the J gene TRBJ1-4; D gene ambiguous. Per the germline V gene, CDR1 is MGHRA and CDR2 is YSYEKL. This CDR3 contains 16 residues. Trimming took off 2 bases at V and 0 bases at J, with 10 bases between the two ends.

The gene calls are TRBV3-1 (or the pseudogene TRBV3-2) and TRBJ1-6; D ambiguous. Germline loops: CDR1 LGHDT, CDR2 YNNKEL (reference sequence). This CDR3 comprises 14 residues. V was cut by 0 bases and J by 9 bases, with 9 bases left in between. In DNA, the CDR3 is TGTGCCAGCAGCCAAGATCTCCGGGGTTCACCCCTCCACTTT. Protein product: CASSQDLRGSPLHF.

This clone appeared a single time. The rearrangement uses TRBV10-2 and TRBJ2-1, with D possibly matching TRBD2 (5 bases). This CDR3 contains 13 residues. The V gene's germline CDR1 is WSHSY and CDR2 SAAADI. V lost 2 bases, J lost 3 bases, and 5 bases lay in between. The CDR3 coding sequence is TGCGCCAGCAGTGAGACTAGCTACAATGAGCAGTTCTTC. It yields the protein CASSETSYNEQFF.

This chain joins TRBV3-1 (or the pseudogene TRBV3-2) and TRBJ2-1; tentative D call: TRBD2 (6 bases). The CDR3 contains 15 residues. V was cut by 1 base and J by 9 bases, with 16 bases left in between. Per germline, CDR1 LGHDT and CDR2 YNNKEL (reference sequence). For the CDR3, the DNA is TGTGCCAGCAGCCAAGCCCCCGGAGGGGCGGGTGAGCAGTTCTTC. Translation: CASSQAPGGAGEQFF.

This clone was counted a few times. V and J are TRBV7-9 and TRBJ2-5; tentative D call: TRBD1 (5 bases). The germline gives CDR1 SEHNR, CDR2 FQNEAQ (reference sequence). V dropped 5 bases and J dropped 5 bases, with 18 bases sitting between them. This CDR3 has 15 residues. In nucleotides, the CDR3 is TGTGCCAGCAGCCCCCGGGCAGGGTCACTGGAGACCCAGTACTTC. It encodes CASSPRAGSLETQYF.

This chain uses TRBV27 with TRBJ1-1; 9 bases agree with TRBD1. The CDR3 spans 17 residues. Germline CDR1 and CDR2: MNHEY and SMNVEV (reference sequence). Trimming removed 5 bases from V and 5 bases from J; junction bases left unmatched: 15. DNA of the CDR3: TGTGCCAGCAGTCGAAGAGTTCCGGGACAGGGAAGTACTGAAGCTTTCTTT. Amino acids: CASSRRVPGQGSTEAFF.

This clone was recorded only once. The chain combines TRBV4-1 with TRBJ2-2, with 9 bases aligning to TRBD2. The V and J ends lost 6 bases and 4 bases, in that order; junction bases with no gene match: 9. CDR3 size: 16 residues. Looked up from germline, CDR1 is MGHRA and CDR2 is YSYEKL. CDR3 in amino acids: CASRQTSGLSTGELFF. The CDR3 nucleotides are TGCGCCAGCAGACAAACTAGCGGGTTAAGCACCGGGGAGCTGTTTTTT.

V and J are TRBV9 and TRBJ1-3; TRBD1 matches 9 bases. CDR1 SGDLS and CDR2 YYNGEE come from the germline V gene. The CDR3 extends over 19 amino acids. V was pared by 1 base and J by 0 bases, with 11 bases of the junction left unmatched. As DNA, the CDR3 is TGTGCCAGCAGCGTATTAAAGGGGACAGGGACTAACTCTGGAAACACCATATATTTT. Translated, it gives CASSVLKGTGTNSGNTIYF.

This rearrangement joins TRBV6-5 to TRBJ2-7; D is unclear. Germline V CDR1 and CDR2: MNHEY, SVGAGI. V lost 0 bases, J lost 7 bases, and 10 bases lay in between. The CDR3 is 13 amino acids. This chain's CDR3 is CASSYSALREQYF. DNA of the CDR3: TGTGCCAGCAGTTACTCGGCCCTGAGGGAGCAGTACTTC.

DNA for the CDR3: TGTGCCAGCAGCCCCCCCAGGACGAACACCGGGGAGCTGTTTTTT. Its translation is CASSPPRTNTGELFF. V usage is TRBV6-2 or TRBV6-3 and J usage is TRBJ2-2; D gene unclear. V was cut by 6 bases and J by 0 bases, with 11 bases left in between. The CDR3 length is 15 residues. Germline V gene data show CDR1 as MNHEY and CDR2 as SVGEGT.

This sequence joins TRBV28 and TRBJ2-5, with D possibly TRBD2 on 7 matching bases. Germline CDR1 MDHEN, CDR2 SYDVKM. The V gene lost 5 bases and the J gene lost 3 bases, with 16 bases spanning the gap. The CDR3 contains 15 residues. CDR3 bases: TGTGCCAGCAGTATGGGGGGCGCGGGGGAAGAGACCCAGTACTTC. Its protein is CASSMGGAGEETQYF.

The genes are TRBV28 and TRBJ2-2, with D possibly being TRBD1 (5 bases). The CDR3 has 15 amino acids. Between the trimmed V and J ends, which lost 4 bases and 1 base, there was a span of 10 bases. Germline V gene data show CDR1 as MDHEN and CDR2 as SYDVKM. The DNA for the CDR3 is TGTGCCAGCAGTTCCGACAGACTGAACACCGGGGAGCTGTTTTTT. Its protein product is CASSSDRLNTGELFF. The full variable domain, in which reference TRBV28 and TRBJ2-2 provide the parts outside the CDR3, is DVKVTQSSRYLVKRTGEKVFLECVQDMDHENMFWYRQDPGLGLRLIYFSYDVKMKEKGDIPEGYSVSREKKERFSLILESASTNQTSMYLCASSSDRLNTGELFFGEGSRLTVL.

This clone was seen only a few times. This chain joins TRBV21-1 and TRBJ2-1; the D call TRBD2 from the table was never checked on the DNA. TRBV21-1 is shown as a pseudogene. The CDR3 covers 19 residues. The DNA for the CDR3 is TGTGCCAGCAGCATATTGGGGGTAGCGGGGGATAGCACCTACAATGAGCAGTTCTTC. Residues: CASSILGVAGDSTYNEQFF.

This clone occurred a few times. DNA for the CDR3: TGTGCCAGCAGCCAAAACCGACTAGCGGGGATACCCAATGAGCAGTTCTTC. This sequence encodes CASSQNRLAGIPNEQFF. The rearrangement uses TRBV14 and TRBJ2-1; 11 nucleotides line up with TRBD2. The CDR3 loop spans 17 amino acids. The germline V gene encodes CDR1 SGHDN and CDR2 FVKESK. The J segment lost 6 bases and the V segment lost 2 bases, leaving 9 bases of the junction unmatched.

The genes are TRBV19 and TRBJ1-2; D is possibly TRBD1 (6 bases). CDR1 is LNHDA, CDR2 SQIVND, per germline (reference sequence). This CDR3 has 15 residues. The ends were cut back, 5 bases at V and 8 bases at J, with 21 bases in the middle. The CDR3 sequence is CASSATGFSNGGYTF. The CDR3 DNA is TGTGCCAGTAGTGCGACAGGTTTCTCGAACGGGGGCTACACCTTC.

The rearrangement joins TRBV29-1 to TRBJ2-7; 8 bases agree with TRBD2. The CDR3 has 19 amino acids. V was pared by 3 bases and J by 2 bases, with 21 bases of the junction left unmatched. CDR1 SQVTM and CDR2 ANQGSEA come from the germline V gene. DNA of the CDR3: TGCAGCGTTGACGCTACGACTAGCGCCGAGAAGCCCCCCCCCTACGAGCAGTACTTC. Amino acids: CSVDATTSAEKPPPYEQYF.